Below, one T cell receptor beta chain is given with its context. The data are from a study of blood T cell repertoires in COVID-19. Study at large: COVID-19 samples, acute and convalescent, were from the United States, Italy and Spain.

The CDR3 spans 18 residues. V shed 4 bases and J 0 bases; nucleotides not matched to a gene: 10. CDR1 is SGHTA and CDR2 is FQGNSA in the germline V gene. Assay used: immunoSEQ multiplex PCR; TCRdb lists only in-frame clones, some missing. The sample gives about 160,000 clones, about 85% of which show up once; 3.3% is in the top ten. The chain employs TRBV7-2 and TRBJ2-7; 12 nucleotides line up with TRBD2. This sequence was found in a human donor with acute or convalescent COVID-19. The donor label of this sample is uncertain. Sequencing input: peripheral blood. The CDR3 coding sequence is TGTGCCAGCAGCTCGGGGCTAGCGGGGGGGCCGGCCTCCTACGAGCAGTACTTC. The encoded protein is CASSSGLAGGPASYEQYF.